A single sample gave rise to the 20 T cell receptor beta chains below, sequenced in a study of CD8 T cells in ankylosing spondylitis. Findings and caveats of the study: Within ankylosing spondylitis blood, a TCR beta motif made up of several highly homologous variants appeared to be characteristic.

TCRdb re-analysed the 5' RACE reads in MiXCR, keeping a single row per CDR3 protein. Here the sample spans a few hundred thousand distinct CDR3 sequences, under 20% being singletons. Their specific antigens are unknown. The specimen sequenced was blood, either unsorted or a sorted T cell fraction (not recorded which). The source of these receptors is a male donor with ankylosing spondylitis.

The gene calls are TRBV5-1 and TRBJ2-2; D remains unclear. The CDR3 has 15 residues. The germline V gene has CDR1 SGHRS and CDR2 YFSETQ. V was clipped by 0 bases and J by 7 bases, with 13 bases between them. CDR3 loop: CASSLVSASIGELFF. The DNA for the CDR3 is TGCGCCAGCAGCTTGGTTTCTGCTAGTATCGGGGAGCTGTTTTTT.

The genes are TRBV2 and TRBJ1-2, with 9 nucleotides matching TRBD1. J was trimmed by 4 bases and V by 7 bases; bases with no gene match: 4. The CDR3 sequence is 13 residues long. CDR1 is SNHLY and CDR2 is FYNNEI in the germline V gene. The CDR3 DNA follows: TGTGCCAGCAAGCCGACAGGGGGCTATGGCTACACCTTC. Residues: CASKPTGGYGYTF.

The rearrangement joins TRBV20-1 to TRBJ2-1; D remains ambiguous. V lost 2 bases and J lost 12, with 14 bases in between. The CDR3 has 12 amino acids. The germline V gene has CDR1 DFQATT and CDR2 SNEGSKA (reference sequence). The CDR3 here is CSARRVPALQFF. CDR3 nucleotides: TGCAGTGCTAGACGGGTCCCGGCGCTGCAGTTCTTC.

The table lists this clonotype with a few counts. The rearrangement uses TRBV10-3 and TRBJ1-5; 9 positions match TRBD1. The CDR3 consists of 13 residues. Germline CDR1 ENHRY, CDR2 SYGVKD. Trimming took 10 bases from V and 4 from J; bases not matched to a gene: 5. The CDR3 nucleotides are TGTGCCAGCGCGGGACAGGGAAATCAGCCCCAGCATTTT. It specifies CASAGQGNQPQHF.

This clonotype came up many times. This sequence joins TRBV12-3 or TRBV12-4 and TRBJ1-5, with D unresolved. Trimming stripped 5 bases from V and 5 bases from J, with 7 bases between. The CDR3 consists of 12 residues. The CDR3 bases are TGTGCCAGCAGTGAACGGGATCAGCCCCAGCATTTT. Protein sequence: CASSERDQPQHF.

This sequence joins TRBV7-8 and TRBJ2-1; 9 bases agree with TRBD1. Germline assignment: CDR1 SGHVS and CDR2 FQNEAQ. V shed 3 bases, J shed 12 bases, and the junction held 12 bases outside the gene matches. The CDR3 is 15 amino acids. CDR3 sequence reads: CASSLTSGTGIRQFF. The CDR3 coding sequence is TGTGCCAGCAGCTTGACCTCCGGGACAGGGATTAGGCAGTTCTTC. The full variable domain, completed using reference TRBV7-8 and TRBJ2-1, is GAGVSQSPRYKVAKRGQDVALRCDPISGHVSLFWYQQALGQGPEFLTYFQNEAQLDKSGLPSDRFFAERPEGSVSTLKIQRTQQEDSAVYLCASSLTSGTGIRQFFGPGTRLTVL.

The rearrangement uses TRBV20-1 and TRBJ1-1; 7 bases map to TRBD1. CDR3 length: 14 amino acids. CDR1 is DFQATT, CDR2 SNEGSKA, per germline (reference sequence). V gave up 2 bases and J gave up 6 bases; unmatched junction bases: 9. CDR3: CSARLSTGSAEAFF. The DNA for the CDR3 is TGCAGTGCTAGACTATCGACAGGGAGCGCTGAAGCTTTCTTT.

This chain uses TRBV20-1 with TRBJ2-3, with D possibly TRBD1 on 5 matching bases. Germline CDR1 DFQATT, CDR2 SNEGSKA (reference sequence). V lost 1 base, J lost 6 bases, and 14 bases lay in between. The CDR3 length is 14 residues. The CDR3 region has the DNA TGCAGTGCTAGAGCTGGCAGGGTGGGGGATACGCAGTATTTT. Translating it yields CSARAGRVGDTQYF.

The gene calls are TRBV9 and TRBJ2-3, with D hard to call. V was pared by 3 bases and J by 0 bases, with 11 bases between. The germline CDR1 and CDR2 sequences are SGDLS and YYNGEE. This CDR3 has 15 amino acids. CDR3 nucleotides: TGTGCCAGCAGCGGGGCTACGTCTAGCACAGATACGCAGTATTTT. Translation: CASSGATSSTDTQYF.

The chain couples TRBV28 to TRBJ1-4, with no clear D. Germline V gene sequence: CDR1 MDHEN, CDR2 SYDVKM. The V end lost 2 bases, the J end lost 7 bases, and 17 bases lay between the germline ends. This CDR3 is built from 16 residues. This CDR3 is CASSLRARTKPEKLFF. CDR3 nucleotide sequence: TGTGCCAGCAGTTTAAGGGCCCGTACAAAGCCTGAAAAACTGTTTTTT.

This clonotype has only a few counts. The chain employs TRBV12-3 or TRBV12-4 and TRBJ1-1, with D unclear. V was trimmed by 3 bases and J by 8 bases, leaving 19 bases between them. The CDR3 is 15 amino acids. CDR3 region: CASSLDVLGRSEAFF. CDR3 coding DNA: TGTGCCAGCAGTTTGGACGTCCTCGGACGGTCCGAAGCTTTCTTT.

The chain combines TRBV7-9 with TRBJ2-2; TRBD2 aligns across 7 bases. Germline CDR1 is SEHNR and CDR2 is FQNEAQ (reference sequence). CDR3 length: 14 amino acids. The trim removed 5 bases at V and 3 bases at J, leaving 3 bases unmatched. The CDR3 nucleotides are TGTGCCAGCAGCGCCACTAGCGACACCGGGGAGCTGTTTTTT. Protein sequence: CASSATSDTGELFF.

This clonotype has at least ten counts. V and J are TRBV15 and TRBJ1-5, with D possibly being TRBD1 (5 bases). CDR1 and CDR2 (germline): LNHNV, YYDKDF (reference sequence). V was pared by 0 bases and J by 6 bases, with 15 bases between. CDR3 length equals 16 residues. CDR3 coding DNA: TGTGCCACCAGCAGAGATAGCCAGGGAGGGAGTCAGCCCCAGCATTTT. This gives the protein CATSRDSQGGSQPQHF.

This clonotype has only a few counts. The J gene is TRBJ2-2, the V gene TRBV7-9; possible D gene TRBD1, 6 bases. From germline, CDR1 is SEHNR and CDR2 FQNEAQ (reference sequence). Trimming removed 4 bases at V and 0 bases at J, with 9 bases between. This CDR3 contains 15 residues. This CDR3 reads CASSSGTTNTGELFF. CDR3 in DNA: TGTGCCAGCAGCTCCGGGACAACGAACACCGGGGAGCTGTTTTTT.

This clonotype was seen a handful of times. This chain links TRBV12-3 or TRBV12-4 with TRBJ1-6; the D is unclear. V lost 2 bases and J lost 2, with 4 bases in between. The CDR3 runs to 14 residues. The CDR3 here is CASSLSAYNSPLHF. CDR3 coding DNA: TGTGCCAGCAGTTTAAGCGCCTATAATTCACCCCTCCACTTT.

The J gene is TRBJ2-1, the V gene TRBV5-1; no firm D call. This CDR3 comprises 10 residues. Germline assignment: CDR1 SGHRS and CDR2 YFSETQ. The V end was cut by 7 bases, the J end by 9 bases, with 8 bases between. CDR3 sequence (DNA): TGCGCCAGCGGAACGACTGAGCAGTTCTTC. Residues: CASGTTEQFF.

This clonotype was counted many times. This chain links TRBV20-1 with TRBJ2-7; 12 bases are shared with TRBD2. The J segment lost 0 bases and the V segment lost 4 bases, leaving 7 bases of the junction unmatched. This CDR3 region has 16 residues. The germline V gene has CDR1 DFQATT and CDR2 SNEGSKA (reference sequence). DNA of the CDR3: TGCAGTGCTACCGGGACTAGCGGGTTACCCTCCTACGAGCAGTACTTC. It is translated as CSATGTSGLPSYEQYF.

This clonotype was counted between two and nine times. This chain links TRBV6-2 or TRBV6-3 with TRBJ2-3; perhaps TRBD1 as D (6 bases). V lost 2 bases, J lost 10 bases, and 13 bases lay in between. In germline, CDR1 is MNHEY, CDR2 SVGEGT. The CDR3 has 13 amino acids. The chain's CDR3 is CASSYRDRSAQYF. Here the CDR3 DNA reads TGTGCCAGCAGTTACCGAGACAGGTCCGCGCAGTATTTT.

The chain employs TRBV20-1 and TRBJ1-6, with a tentative D call TRBD1 (6 bases). CDR1 and CDR2 from the germline V gene are DFQATT and SNEGSKA (reference sequence). The CDR3 consists of 17 residues. Trimming took 3 bases from V and 2 from J, leaving 17 bases between them. The CDR3 sequence is CSARSGASSTYNSPLHF. CDR3 nucleotides: TGCAGTGCTAGGTCGGGGGCTTCGTCTACCTATAATTCACCCCTCCACTTT.

This clonotype was counted many times. The chain employs TRBV20-1 and TRBJ2-3; 7 bases match TRBD2. The CDR3 is 13 residues long. Per germline, CDR1 DFQATT and CDR2 SNEGSKA (reference sequence). V was pared by 7 bases and J by 2 bases, with 6 bases of the junction left unmatched. The CDR3: CSVQRGITDTQYF. The CDR3 coding sequence is TGCAGTGTACAGCGGGGAATCACAGATACGCAGTATTTT.